In its sample, the clone carrying this T cell receptor beta chain was seen a few times. This CDR3 comprises 16 residues. Germline CDR1 is SGHRS and CDR2 is YFSETQ. V was pared by 0 bases and J by 6 bases, with 15 bases between. This entry belongs to a study of blood T cell repertoires in COVID-19. As for the study in general: T cells, B-cell-depleted T cells, or PBMCs supplied cDNA or gDNA.

Method: immunoSEQ multiplex PCR; TCRdb's copy keeps in-frame clones and lacks some. The table records some 100,000 clones, roughly nine tenths of them present only once. The sample taken for sequencing was peripheral blood. This chain joins TRBV5-1 and TRBJ2-2; D is uncertain. This TCR derives from a man aged 50 or older with acute or convalescent COVID-19. The CDR3 here is CASSLADVKAAGELFF. In DNA, the CDR3 is TGCGCCAGCAGCTTGGCCGATGTCAAGGCGGCCGGGGAGCTGTTTTTT.